The source of this T cell receptor beta chain is a study of spatial heterogeneity in lung cancer (dated by TCRdb to between 2019 and 2020). Background on the whole study: Beta-chain transcripts were consistently detected in greater numbers than alpha-chain transcripts, which likely reflects a higher abundance of beta-chain transcripts. In the raw uncorrected reads, each unique combination of TCR and UMI appeared on average more than ten times. The study linked features of the TCR repertoire to counts of nonsynonymous mutations, which were determined by whole-exome sequencing of tumor tissue. At surgery, both alpha and beta chains were TCR-sequenced in about 200 tumor regions, about 61 matched nontumor lung samples and a few dozen PBMC samples. In non-small cell lung cancer, the study made a quantitative comparison of TCR alpha and beta repertoires among multiple tumor regions, matched nontumor lung and blood.

What the work shows at the level of the full study, not this receptor alone: Additional single-cell paired TCR alpha and beta sequencing was considered necessary to confirm, at a functional level, the hypothesis that regional TCRs recognize regional mutations. Ubiquitous expanded tumor TCRs were found in blood more often at tumor resection than at routine follow-up.

The library was obtained by 5' RACE. The sequencer listed for this sample is NextSeq 500. The TCR library protocol attached a unique molecular identifier to each TCR cDNA molecule to allow correction of PCR and sequencing errors. As for how the authors treated the data: TCR identification, UMI-based error correction and CDR3 extraction were all carried out with Decombinator tools. Expanded TCRs were defined as those above a frequency of 2 per 1,000, corresponding to the top 1% of the tumor frequency distribution. Rényi diversity was computed with the R vegan package after subsampling each repertoire 100 times to 5,000 TCRs. CDR3 similarity networks were built from amino acid triplet string-kernel similarity, connecting CDR3s with pairwise similarity above 0.82. In-frame beta chains were kept once TCRdb had trimmed the public reads at Q25 with fastp and called clones with MiXCR. Every distinct CDR3 protein forms one entry, paired with its most common genes and DNA. The V and J calls and clone size come from TCRdb's table, not from the authors' own analysis. The sample profile shows over 6,000 distinct CDR3 sequences; 5.4% of them were found once. 39% of the sample is in the top ten clones.

Sample time point, as interpreted from the label and publication: sample taken at primary tumor resection. TCR sequencing used whole RNA extracted from tumor and nontumor lung tissue, or from cryopreserved PBMC samples, without cell sorting. Samples were obtained from over 70 patients with early-stage, untreated non-small cell lung cancer from the lung TRACERx cohort. Only patients with enough RNA available from two or more tumor regions were chosen for TCR sequencing. From the cysteine through the phenylalanine, the CDR3 covers 13 amino acids. Only the CDR3 region is kept as DNA, spanning 39 bases read in frame from base 1. V is cut back by 4 bases and J by 7 bases, with 2 bases in the junction unmatched. This clonotype was picked up many times. Its antigen is still unknown. Base-call qualities are not available, and no considerably larger clone is one nucleotide away.

This chain joins TRBV12-3 or TRBV12-4 to TRBJ1-5; 9 junctional bases match TRBD1. Here the sequenced sample was PBMCs, taken at surgery. This clonotype was obtained from a male donor with early-stage non-small cell lung cancer. The CDR3 region: CASSWDRDQPQHF. The sequenced DNA: TGTGCCAGCAGTTGGGACAGGGACCAGCCCCAGCATTTT.